Here is one TCR beta chain with its context. The antigen is undetermined. TCRdb's copy holds only in-frame clones and misses some; the assay was immunoSEQ multiplex PCR. The table has 43,000 or so clones, about 84% seen once. The source of the sample is a study of PD-L1 blockade in urothelial cancer. Study background: Males with bladder-origin urothelial cancer constituted about 85% of the 29 patients. The study, taken as a whole, reports: A pretreatment blood TCR clonality that fell below the median predicted better progression-free and overall survival.

Described time point: pretreatment peripheral blood. V gave up 4 bases and J gave up 2 bases, with 13 bases separating them. The CDR3 is made up of 15 amino acids. CDR1 and CDR2 (germline): KGHSH, LQKENI. The chain employs TRBV18 and TRBJ2-3, with a tentative D call TRBD1 (6 bases). The sequence was obtained from a man aged 60 to 69 with urothelial cancer. This material consisted of PBMCs, taken around atezolizumab (anti-PD-L1) treatment. The DNA for the CDR3 is TGTGCCAGCTCACTAAGACAGGCCGACACAGATACGCAGTATTTT. Translated, it gives CASSLRQADTDTQYF.